The subject of this entry is one TCR beta chain. The data derive from a study of blood T cell repertoires in COVID-19. Study details: Samples taken during acute and convalescent COVID-19 were collected in the United States, Italy and Spain. PBMCs, B-cell-depleted T cells, or T cells provided the cDNA or gDNA that made up the material.

The CDR3 consists of 13 residues. CDR1 is MNHEY and CDR2 is SVGAGI in the germline V gene. With V trimmed by 7 bases and J by 4 bases, 6 bases remained unmatched. Authors' methods: Estimation of nucleated cell counts relied on the amplification of reference gene primers. Assay: immunoSEQ multiplex PCR; the TCRdb copy retains only in-frame clones and omits some. The V and J calls and the clone size are those of that table, but D and trimming were determined from the DNA. This sample yields over 350,000 clones, of which around 89% are seen a single time; 4% to 5.5% belongs to the top ten. The chain employs TRBV6-5 and TRBJ2-7; TRBD2 agrees at 8 bases. The sample consisted of peripheral blood. The TCR sequence derives from a woman in her twenties or thirties with acute or convalescent COVID-19. The CDR3: CASTGGAGYEQYF. The CDR3 DNA is TGTGCCAGCACCGGGGGGGCGGGGTACGAGCAGTACTTC.